This paragraph covers one T cell receptor beta chain sequence. The count of this clone is one. There is no known antigen for this receptor. Base qualities are missing; no much larger clone stands one base away. The data stem from a study of shared clonotypes between healthy human individuals (dated by TCRdb to the early 2020s). General notes on the study: The cohort included three men and a couple of women between 18 and 49 years of age. For each donor, CD4 naive and CD4 memory were each given three plates, CD8 naive was given two plates, and CD8 memory was given one plate. To estimate repertoire size and how much clonotypes are shared between individuals, the study performed deep sequencing of blood TCR repertoires from roughly five healthy adults. Libraries were prepared and TCR repertoires were sequenced by different laboratories using diverse techniques, in order to increase sequencing depth and limit assay-specific biases. Between about 0.9 and 9 billion PBMCs per donor were obtained by leukapheresis. Study-wide conclusions, independent of this receptor: Pairwise subsampling indicated that sequencing depth was expected to affect the degree of clonotype sharing among donors. Only blood was sampled, and tissue TCR repertoires likely differ from those in blood. Sharing across a handful of donors was observed for around 4.8% of naive CD4, over 3% of naive CD8, over 2% of memory CD4, and around 0.42% of memory CD8 clonotypes. Compared with non-shared clonotypes, the clonotypes found in all four sorted-subset donors had higher generation probabilities. Rarefaction of sorted-subset datasets indicated incomplete sequencing despite the large sequencing depth. Estimated clonotype richness was generally larger for naive than for memory subsets. Because the study included only a small number of donors, the genetic and exposure-history diversity represented was limited.

The CDR3 spans 14 residues, from the cysteine through the phenylalanine. The CDR3 DNA has 42 bases and is translated from base 1. CDR1 and CDR2, looked up from the germline V gene, are LGHNA and YNFKEQ. The junction shows trimming of 0 bases on V and 6 bases on J, plus 9 bases between the germline ends. Healthy HIV-negative adults with no recently reported acute infections or vaccinations were included as donors. Only Caucasian adults living in Nashville, Tennessee, USA were represented among the donors. CD4+ T cells were enriched by magnetic negative selection; naive cells were then positively selected on CD45RA, and the negative fraction formed the memory subset. Blood was obtained by leukapheresis, after which PBMCs were separated by Ficoll-Histopaque density gradient centrifugation and cryopreserved in liquid nitrogen vapor phase. Analytical flow cytometry was used to check the purity and quantity of each magnetically sorted T cell population. Genomic DNA was isolated from each sorted fraction and quantified by UV absorbance on a Nanodrop 2000c.

Using the deep immunoSEQ assay, TCR CDR3 regions were amplified from genomic DNA by multiplex PCR. Extracted genomic DNA from each cell subset was distributed evenly across all wells of several immunoSEQ 96-well plates, and each plate was treated as a replicate. For sorted subsets, about 200 ng genomic DNA, equal to tens of thousands of T cell genomes, was loaded into each replicate PCR. Purified libraries were measured with a Qubit 3.0 fluorometer, size-checked on a Bioanalyzer 2100, and measured again with the KAPA Library Quantification kit. Every immunoSEQ 96-well plate was sequenced on a separate single-read 150-cycle Illumina NextSeq 550 flow cell. As for how the authors treated the data: Because the immunoSEQ output included only junctional sequences and no quality scores, the filtering could not be the same as the filtering used for full-length reads. Sequences were annotated with PyIR, a Python wrapper for IgBLAST v1.9, using IMGT germline references to assign V/J genes and CDR3. Reads were removed for weak V/J assignments (E-value above 1e-6), missing CDR3, stop codons, out-of-frame junctions, or ambiguous translated residues. V3J clonotypes were defined by identical inferred V gene, J gene, and CDR3 amino acid sequence. The percentage overlap between two repertoires was calculated by dividing the number of shared unique clonotypes by the size of the smaller repertoire. Richness of each repertoire was evaluated using RTK rarefaction, the Chao1 estimator, and Recon v2.1 estimates of unobserved clonotypes. Generation probabilities were computed with OLGA for all TCRbeta clonotypes obtained by the gDNA method from four donors. Here the immuneACCESS table is served through TCRdb, limited to in-frame sequences with V and J called. Missing clones are a known gap in these copies; in checked studies unresolved V genes cover under half, and the rest lacks a known reason. The DNA gave D and trimming, while V, J and clone size come from that table. Here the sample has about 1.1 million clones; around 78% occur a single time. Jointly, the top ten make up 0.5% to 0.65% of the sample.

The receptor was isolated from a man in his late teens or twenties in good health. Some clones in this sample may be carry-over from other donors' samples. Sequencing input: memory CD4+ T cells from PBMCs. The cell subset or site label corresponds to: CD45RA-negative fraction. This chain is built from TRBV4-2 and TRBJ1-5; D gene: possibly TRBD1, on 5 matching bases. Here is the DNA: TGTGCCAGCAGCCAAGACCGGGACGCTCAGCCCCAGCATTTT. It translates as CASSQDRDAQPQHF.